This TCR beta chain was identified in a study of immune heterogeneity within non-small cell lung tumors. Worth noting for this clonotype: This may stem from a read error, because a much larger clone lies one nucleotide away.

Multiplex PCR employing 32 V and 13 J primers generated amplicons of the TCR beta CDR3. TCRdb analysed the multiplex PCR reads with MiXCR anew, one entry per CDR3 protein. The profile shows 20,000 to 25,000 distinct CDR3 sequences, 25% to 30% of them singletons. With approximately 0.6 ug used per sample, the template was genomic DNA from bulk tumor. In surgery, several biopsies were collected from each primary tumor at widely spaced sites. With untreated, newly diagnosed non-small cell lung cancer, the patients went on to undergo curative surgery. V was cut by 5 bases and J by 1 base, with 8 bases left in between. Germline V lookup: CDR1 LNHDA, CDR2 SQIVND (reference sequence). This CDR3 is built from 13 residues.

The sequence came from a man in his forties or fifties with non-small cell lung cancer. The sequenced sample was lung tumor tissue. The genes are TRBV19 and TRBJ1-2; D remains ambiguous. This CDR3 is CASSVEVNYGYTF. CDR3 sequence (DNA): TGTGCCAGTAGTGTTGAGGTTAACTATGGCTACACCTTC.